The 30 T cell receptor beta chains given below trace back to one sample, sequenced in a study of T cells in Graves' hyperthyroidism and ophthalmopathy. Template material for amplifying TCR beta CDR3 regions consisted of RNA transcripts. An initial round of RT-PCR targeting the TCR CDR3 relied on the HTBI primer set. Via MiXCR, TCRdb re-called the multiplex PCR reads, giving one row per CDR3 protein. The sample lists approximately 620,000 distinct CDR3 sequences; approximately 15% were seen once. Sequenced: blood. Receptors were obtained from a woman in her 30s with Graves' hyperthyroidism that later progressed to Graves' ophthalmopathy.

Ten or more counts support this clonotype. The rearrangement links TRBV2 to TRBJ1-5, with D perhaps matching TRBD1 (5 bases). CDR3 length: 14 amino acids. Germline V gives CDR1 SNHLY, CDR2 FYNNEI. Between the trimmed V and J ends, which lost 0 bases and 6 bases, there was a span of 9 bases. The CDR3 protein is CASSEAGGFQPQHF. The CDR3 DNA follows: TGTGCCAGCAGTGAAGCCGGGGGTTTTCAGCCCCAGCATTTT. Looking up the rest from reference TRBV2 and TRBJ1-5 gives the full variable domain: EPEVTQTPSHQVTQMGQEVILRCVPISNHLYFYWYRQILGQKVEFLVSFYNNEISEKSEIFDDQFSVERPDGSNFTLKIRSTKLEDSAMYFCASSEAGGFQPQHFGDGTRLSIL.

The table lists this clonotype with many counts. The CDR3 DNA sequence: TGTGCCAGCAGTTTAGCAGGATGGCCTTTGCCGACTACCTACGAGCAGTACTTC. Translation gives CASSLAGWPLPTTYEQYF. The chain links TRBV28 to TRBJ2-7; D possibly corresponds to TRBD2 (5 bases). This CDR3 spans 18 amino acids. Germline V gene lookup returns CDR1 MDHEN and CDR2 SYDVKM. V lost 2 bases and J 2 bases, leaving 22 bases between the germline ends. The complete variable domain, with remaining parts taken from reference TRBV28 and TRBJ2-7, reads DVKVTQSSRYLVKRTGEKVFLECVQDMDHENMFWYRQDPGLGLRLIYFSYDVKMKEKGDIPEGYSVSREKKERFSLILESASTNQTSMYLCASSLAGWPLPTTYEQYFGPGTRLTVT.

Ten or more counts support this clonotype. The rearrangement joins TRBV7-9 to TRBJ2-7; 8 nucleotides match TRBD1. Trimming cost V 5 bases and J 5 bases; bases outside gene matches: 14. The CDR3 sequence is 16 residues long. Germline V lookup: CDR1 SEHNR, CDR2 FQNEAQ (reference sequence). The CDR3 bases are TGTGCCAGCAGCCGCTTTGTGACAGGGGATGTGCACGAGCAGTACTTC. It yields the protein CASSRFVTGDVHEQYF.

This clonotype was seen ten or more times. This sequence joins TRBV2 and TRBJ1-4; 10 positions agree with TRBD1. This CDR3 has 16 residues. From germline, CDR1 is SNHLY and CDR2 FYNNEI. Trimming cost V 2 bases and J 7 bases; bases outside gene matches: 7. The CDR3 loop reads CASSESDRGLFEKLFF. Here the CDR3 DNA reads TGTGCCAGCAGTGAAAGCGACAGGGGGCTATTTGAAAAACTGTTTTTT.

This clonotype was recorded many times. The CDR3 sequence: CASRRTSGSGTGELFF. CDR3 DNA sequence: TGTGCCAGCAGGCGGACTAGCGGGAGCGGAACCGGGGAGCTGTTTTTT. The rearrangement uses TRBV28 and TRBJ2-2, with TRBD2 identical over 13 bases. This CDR3 is built from 16 residues. The V gene end was trimmed by 6 bases and the J gene end by 5 bases; junction bases not matched to a gene: 6. Germline CDR1 MDHEN, CDR2 SYDVKM. Full variable domain (missing parts from reference TRBV28 and TRBJ2-2): DVKVTQSSRYLVKRTGEKVFLECVQDMDHENMFWYRQDPGLGLRLIYFSYDVKMKEKGDIPEGYSVSREKKERFSLILESASTNQTSMYLCASRRTSGSGTGELFFGEGSRLTVL.

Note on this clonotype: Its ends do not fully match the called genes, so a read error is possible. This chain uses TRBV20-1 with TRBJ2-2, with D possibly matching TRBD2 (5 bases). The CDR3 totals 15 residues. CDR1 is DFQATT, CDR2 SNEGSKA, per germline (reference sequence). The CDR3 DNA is TGCAGTGCTTTAAGCGCTTCCTTAAACACCGGGGAGCTGTTTTTC. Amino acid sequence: CSALSASLNTGELFF.

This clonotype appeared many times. CDR3 DNA sequence: TGTGCCAGCAGCCATCTTTCCCATGGGGATGGCTACACCTTC. This codes for CASSHLSHGDGYTF. The V call is TRBV3-1, the J call TRBJ1-2, with D unclear. The CDR3 totals 14 residues. Germline V gene sequence: CDR1 LGHDT, CDR2 YNNKEL (reference sequence). Trimming left V 3 bases short and J 6 bases short, with 14 bases between.

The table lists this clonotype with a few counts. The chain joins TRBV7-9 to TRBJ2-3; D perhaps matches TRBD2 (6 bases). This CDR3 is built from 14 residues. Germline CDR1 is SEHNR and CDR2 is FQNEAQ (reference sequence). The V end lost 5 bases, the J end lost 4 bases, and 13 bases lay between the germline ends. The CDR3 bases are TGTGCCAGCAGCCCGACTAGTAGCTCAGATACGCAGTATTTT. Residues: CASSPTSSSDTQYF.

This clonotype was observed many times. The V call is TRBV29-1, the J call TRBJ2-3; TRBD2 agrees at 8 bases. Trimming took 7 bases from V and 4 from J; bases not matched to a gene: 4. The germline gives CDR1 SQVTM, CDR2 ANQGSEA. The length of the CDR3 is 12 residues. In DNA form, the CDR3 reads TGCAGCGAGCTAGCGGGCGCAGATACGCAGTATTTT. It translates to CSELAGADTQYF.

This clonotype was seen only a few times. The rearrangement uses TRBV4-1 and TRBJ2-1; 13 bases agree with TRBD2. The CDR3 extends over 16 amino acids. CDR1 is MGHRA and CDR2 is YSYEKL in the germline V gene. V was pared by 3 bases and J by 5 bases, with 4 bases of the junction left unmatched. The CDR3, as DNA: TGCGCCAGCAGCCAGGGGACTAGCGGGAACGACAATGAGCAGTTCTTC. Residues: CASSQGTSGNDNEQFF.

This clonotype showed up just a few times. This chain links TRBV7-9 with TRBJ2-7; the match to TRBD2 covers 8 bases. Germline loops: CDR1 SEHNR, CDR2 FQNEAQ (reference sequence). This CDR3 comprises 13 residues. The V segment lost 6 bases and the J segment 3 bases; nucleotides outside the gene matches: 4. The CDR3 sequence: CASRGGTSYEQYF. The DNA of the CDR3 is TGTGCCAGCAGAGGGGGGACTAGCTACGAGCAGTACTTC.

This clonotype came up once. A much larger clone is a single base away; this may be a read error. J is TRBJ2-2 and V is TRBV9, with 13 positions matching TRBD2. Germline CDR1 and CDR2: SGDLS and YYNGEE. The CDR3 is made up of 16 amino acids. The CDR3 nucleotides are TGTGCCAGCAGCGTAGGGGGACTAGCGGGGCCCGGGGAGCTGTTGTTT. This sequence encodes CASSVGGLAGPGELLF.

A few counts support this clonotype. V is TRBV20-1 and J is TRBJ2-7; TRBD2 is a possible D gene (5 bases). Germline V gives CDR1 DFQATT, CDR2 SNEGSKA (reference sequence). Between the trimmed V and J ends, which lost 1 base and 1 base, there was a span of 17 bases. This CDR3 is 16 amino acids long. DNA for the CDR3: TGCAGTGCTAGAGCGGGATTGCGGATGGATTCCTACGAGCAGTACTTC. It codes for CSARAGLRMDSYEQYF.

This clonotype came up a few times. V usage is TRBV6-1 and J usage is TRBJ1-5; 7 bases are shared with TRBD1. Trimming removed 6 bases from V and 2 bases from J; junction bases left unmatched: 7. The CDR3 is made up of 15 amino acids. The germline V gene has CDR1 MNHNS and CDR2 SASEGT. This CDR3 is CASRNRGSGNQPQHF. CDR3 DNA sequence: TGTGCCAGCAGGAACAGGGGTAGTGGCAATCAGCCCCAGCATTTT.

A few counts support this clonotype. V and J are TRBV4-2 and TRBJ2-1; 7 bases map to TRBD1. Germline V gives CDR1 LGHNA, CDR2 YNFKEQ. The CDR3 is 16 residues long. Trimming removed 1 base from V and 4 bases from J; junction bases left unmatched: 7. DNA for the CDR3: TGTGCCAGCAGCCAAGCGACAGGGAGCGGATACAATGAGCAGTTCTTC. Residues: CASSQATGSGYNEQFF.

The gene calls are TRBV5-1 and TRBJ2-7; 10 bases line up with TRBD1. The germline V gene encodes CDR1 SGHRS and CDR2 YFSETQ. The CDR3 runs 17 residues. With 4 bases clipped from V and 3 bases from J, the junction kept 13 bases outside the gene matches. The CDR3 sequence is CASSPKTGGTGLYEQYF. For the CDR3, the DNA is TGCGCCAGCAGCCCAAAGACAGGGGGCACCGGTCTCTACGAGCAGTACTTC.

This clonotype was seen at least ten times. The CDR3 protein is CSARAKGSTYNEQFF. The CDR3, as DNA: TGCAGTGCTAGAGCCAAGGGAAGCACCTACAATGAGCAGTTCTTC. The chain combines TRBV20-1 with TRBJ2-1; no clear D. CDR3 length equals 15 residues. Per the germline V gene, CDR1 is DFQATT and CDR2 is SNEGSKA (reference sequence). V was clipped by 1 base and J by 2 bases, with 12 bases between them.

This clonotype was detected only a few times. The DNA of the CDR3 is TGTGCCAGCTCTCCAACGACAATTTCCTACGAGCAGTACTTC. Protein sequence: CASSPTTISYEQYF. The V call is TRBV18, the J call TRBJ2-7; unclear D gene. This CDR3 has 14 amino acids. Trimming pared 6 bases from V and 1 base from J, leaving 13 bases between. CDR1 is KGHSH and CDR2 is LQKENI in the germline V gene.

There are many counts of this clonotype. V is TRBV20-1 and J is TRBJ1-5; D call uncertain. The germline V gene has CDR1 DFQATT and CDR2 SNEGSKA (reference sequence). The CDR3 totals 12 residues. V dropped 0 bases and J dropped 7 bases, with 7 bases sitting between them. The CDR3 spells CSARDSGQPQHF. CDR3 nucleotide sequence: TGCAGTGCTAGAGATTCGGGGCAGCCCCAGCATTTT.

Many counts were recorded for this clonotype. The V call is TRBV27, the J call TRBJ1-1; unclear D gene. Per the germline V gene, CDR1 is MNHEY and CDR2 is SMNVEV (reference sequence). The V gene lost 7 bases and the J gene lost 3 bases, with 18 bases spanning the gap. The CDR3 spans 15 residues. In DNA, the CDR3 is TGTGCCAGCAAAACGGGAGTCCTTCAGGACACTGAAGCTTTCTTT. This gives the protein CASKTGVLQDTEAFF.

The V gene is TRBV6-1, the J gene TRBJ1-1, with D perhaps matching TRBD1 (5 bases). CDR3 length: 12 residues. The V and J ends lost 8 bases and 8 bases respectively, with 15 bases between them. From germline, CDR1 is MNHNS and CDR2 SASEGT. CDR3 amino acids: CASSPPGREAFF. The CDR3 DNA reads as TGTGCCAGCTCACCACCGGGACGGGAAGCTTTCTTT.

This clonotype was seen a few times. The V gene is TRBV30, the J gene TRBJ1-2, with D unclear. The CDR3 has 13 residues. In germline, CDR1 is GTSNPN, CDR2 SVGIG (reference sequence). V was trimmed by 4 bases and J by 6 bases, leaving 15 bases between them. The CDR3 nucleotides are TGTGCCTGGATGGGCCCAGGATGGCATGGCTACACCTTC. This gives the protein CAWMGPGWHGYTF.

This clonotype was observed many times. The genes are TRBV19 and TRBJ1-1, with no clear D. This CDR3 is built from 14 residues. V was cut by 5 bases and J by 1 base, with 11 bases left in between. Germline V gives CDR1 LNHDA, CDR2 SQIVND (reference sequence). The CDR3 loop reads CASSFSSANTEAFF. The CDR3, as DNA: TGTGCCAGTAGTTTTTCGTCAGCGAACACTGAAGCTTTCTTT.

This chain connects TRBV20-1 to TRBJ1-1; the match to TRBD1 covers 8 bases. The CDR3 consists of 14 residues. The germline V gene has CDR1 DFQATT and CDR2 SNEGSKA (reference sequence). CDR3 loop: CSTYTGTGNTEAFF. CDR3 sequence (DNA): TGCAGCACCTATACCGGGACAGGGAACACTGAAGCTTTCTTT.

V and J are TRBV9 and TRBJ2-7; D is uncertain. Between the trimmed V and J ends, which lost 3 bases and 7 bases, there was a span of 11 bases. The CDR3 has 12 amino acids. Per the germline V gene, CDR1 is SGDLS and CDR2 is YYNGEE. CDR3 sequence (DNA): TGTGCCAGCAGCGCCCAAGAAACGGAGCAGTACTTC. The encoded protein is CASSAQETEQYF.

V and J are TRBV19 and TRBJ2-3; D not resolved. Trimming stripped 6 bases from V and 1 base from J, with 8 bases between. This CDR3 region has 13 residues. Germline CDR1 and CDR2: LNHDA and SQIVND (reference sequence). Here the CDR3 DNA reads TGTGCCAGTAGGGCACCTCGCACAGATACGCAGTATTTT. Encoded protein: CASRAPRTDTQYF.

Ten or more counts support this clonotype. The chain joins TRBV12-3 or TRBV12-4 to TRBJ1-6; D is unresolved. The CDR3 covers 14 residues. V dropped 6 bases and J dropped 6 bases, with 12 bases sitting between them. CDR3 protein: CASRRTDTNSPLHF. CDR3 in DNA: TGTGCCAGCAGAAGGACCGACACTAATTCACCCCTCCACTTT.

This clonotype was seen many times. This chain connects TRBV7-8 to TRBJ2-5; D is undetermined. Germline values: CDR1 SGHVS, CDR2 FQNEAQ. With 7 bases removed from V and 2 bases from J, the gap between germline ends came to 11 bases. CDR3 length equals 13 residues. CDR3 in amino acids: CASTYGLQETQYF. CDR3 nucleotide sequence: TGTGCCAGCACCTACGGTCTACAAGAGACCCAGTACTTC.

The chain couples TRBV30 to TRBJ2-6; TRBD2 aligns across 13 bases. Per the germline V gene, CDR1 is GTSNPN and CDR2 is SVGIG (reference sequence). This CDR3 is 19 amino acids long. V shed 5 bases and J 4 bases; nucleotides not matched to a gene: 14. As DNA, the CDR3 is TGTGCCTGGGAAGGAGACCGACTAGCGGGAGGTTCCGGGGCCAACGTCCTGACTTTC. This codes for CAWEGDRLAGGSGANVLTF.

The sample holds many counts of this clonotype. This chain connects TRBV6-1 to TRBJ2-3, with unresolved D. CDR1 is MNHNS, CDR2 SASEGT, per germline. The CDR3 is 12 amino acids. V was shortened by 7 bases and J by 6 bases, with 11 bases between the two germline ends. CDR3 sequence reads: CASIDARDTQYF. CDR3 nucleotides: TGTGCCAGCATCGACGCTCGGGATACGCAGTATTTT.